One sample yielded the 22 T cell receptor beta chains listed below, sequenced in a study of shared clonotypes between healthy human individuals. The data were produced by immunoSEQ multiplex PCR, yet TCRdb's version contains in-frame clones alone and is incomplete. The data contain 2 million to 2.5 million clones, about 94% of them singletons. Sample: naive CD4+ T cells sorted from blood. Subset defined: CD45RA+ positively selected. The receptors were gathered from a man younger than 35 in good health.

CDR3 sequence: CASRDLAEQYEQYF. The CDR3 DNA reads as TGTGCCAGCAGGGATCTAGCGGAGCAGTACGAGCAGTACTTC. The chain employs TRBV6-1 and TRBJ2-7; 7 positions agree with TRBD2. Germline V gives CDR1 MNHNS, CDR2 SASEGT. The CDR3 spans 14 residues. The trim removed 6 bases at V and 4 bases at J, leaving 9 bases unmatched.

This chain links TRBV21-1 with TRBJ2-7; the table's D call, TRBD1, was not checked against the DNA. TRBV21-1 is annotated as a pseudogene. This CDR3 contains 17 residues. CDR3 amino acids: CASSEAKGHRGRGEQYF. CDR3 nucleotide sequence: TGTGCCAGCAGCGAAGCGAAAGGGCACAGGGGGCGAGGGGAGCAGTACTTC.

This chain connects TRBV5-1 to TRBJ2-2; 9 positions agree with TRBD2. The length of the CDR3 is 22 residues. Germline V gene data show CDR1 as SGHRS and CDR2 as YFSETQ. The trim removed 0 bases at V and 4 bases at J, leaving 22 bases unmatched. Written as DNA, the CDR3 is TGCGCCAGCAGCTTGGATCCCCCTCGGGGAAGCGGGGGGCGAACGGGCACCGGGGAGCTGTTTTTT. It encodes CASSLDPPRGSGGRTGTGELFF.

The count of this clone is one. The V gene is TRBV2, the J gene TRBJ2-3; possibly TRBD1 or TRBD2 for D (5 bases each). The length of the CDR3 is 14 residues. V was clipped by 6 bases and J by 5 bases, with 15 bases between them. Looked up from germline, CDR1 is SNHLY and CDR2 is FYNNEI. CDR3 residues: CASRSLGPRDTQYF. The CDR3 DNA is TGTGCCAGCAGATCCCTGGGACCCAGAGATACGCAGTATTTT.

This clone was detected once. The gene calls are TRBV5-6 and TRBJ2-7; D gene uncertain. This CDR3 contains 16 residues. CDR1 is SGHDT, CDR2 YYEEEE, per germline. V was clipped by 0 bases and J by 0 bases, with 13 bases between them. The CDR3: CASSLAGWASSYEQYF. The CDR3 DNA sequence: TGTGCCAGCAGCTTGGCCGGCTGGGCCAGCTCCTACGAGCAGTACTTC.

The rearrangement links TRBV21-1 to TRBJ1-5; the table's D call, TRBD1, has no DNA check behind it. TRBV21-1 is deemed a pseudogene. This CDR3 comprises 15 residues. The CDR3 nucleotides read TGTGCCAGCACCTTAACAGGTGATAGCAATCAGCCCCAGCATTTT. Protein product: CASTLTGDSNQPQHF.

The chain employs TRBV7-2 and TRBJ2-5, with D maybe TRBD2 (6 bases). This CDR3 spans 15 amino acids. V was pared by 3 bases and J by 5 bases, with 16 bases between. Germline CDR1 and CDR2: SGHTA and FQGNSA. The CDR3 nucleotides are TGTGCCAGCAGCTTCTCGGGACTTCAGGTCGAGACCCAGTACTTC. Amino acid sequence: CASSFSGLQVETQYF.

This chain connects TRBV13 to TRBJ2-5, with 8 bases matching TRBD1. With V trimmed by 2 bases and J by 2 bases, 4 bases remained unmatched. Germline lookup yields CDR1 PRHDT and CDR2 FYEKMQ (reference sequence). This CDR3 has 15 amino acids. CDR3 DNA sequence: TGTGCCAGCAGCTTAAGGACAGGGATACAAGAGACCCAGTACTTC. Translated, it gives CASSLRTGIQETQYF.

The V call is TRBV5-1, the J call TRBJ2-7; D gene unclear. Germline CDR1 SGHRS, CDR2 YFSETQ. Trimming stripped 0 bases from V and 6 bases from J, with 16 bases between. The CDR3 runs to 15 residues. CDR3 sequence reads: CASSLAELGLPEQYF. The CDR3 DNA sequence: TGCGCCAGCAGCTTGGCCGAATTGGGGTTACCCGAGCAGTACTTC.

The V call is TRBV25-1, the J call TRBJ2-7; D is unresolved. With 6 bases removed from V and 6 bases from J, the gap between germline ends came to 15 bases. Germline V lookup: CDR1 MGHDK, CDR2 SYGVNS. The CDR3 sequence is 13 residues long. CDR3 bases: TGTGCCAGCAGAAAGTCCCAGGATCGCGAGCAGTACTTC. It codes for CASRKSQDREQYF.

This clone was counted a single time. The rearrangement joins TRBV6-1 to TRBJ1-5, with 7 positions matching TRBD1. Losses at the gene ends were 1 base for V and 2 bases for J; bases not matched to a gene: 5. Germline CDR1 and CDR2: MNHNS and SASEGT. CDR3 length: 16 amino acids. The CDR3 reads CASSEGTGSRNQPQHF. The CDR3 DNA follows: TGTGCCAGCAGTGAAGGGACAGGCTCGCGCAATCAGCCCCAGCATTTT.

The chain carries TRBV19 and TRBJ2-3, with TRBD2 identical over 11 bases. J gave up 2 bases and V 5 bases, and 6 bases lay outside the gene matches. Germline loops: CDR1 LNHDA, CDR2 SQIVND (reference sequence). CDR3 size: 16 residues. CDR3 DNA: TGTGCCAGTAGTTCAACTAGCGGGAGTTACACAGATACGCAGTATTTT. Translated: CASSSTSGSYTDTQYF.

CDR3 sequence (DNA): TGTGCCAGCAGTCCCACCGACAGGGTTAACTATGGCTACACCTTC. Its protein is CASSPTDRVNYGYTF. The genes are TRBV28 and TRBJ1-2; TRBD1 aligns across 7 bases. The CDR3 loop spans 15 amino acids. V lost 5 bases and J lost 1; bases outside the gene matches: 7. Germline CDR1 is MDHEN and CDR2 is SYDVKM.

V gene TRBV19 combines with J gene TRBJ2-6; TRBD1 matches at 8 bases. The junction had 5 bases not matched to a gene; V was cut back by 1 base and J by 0 bases. This CDR3 comprises 18 residues. CDR1 is LNHDA, CDR2 SQIVND, per germline (reference sequence). CDR3 loop: CASSIATGAFSGANVLTF. The DNA of the CDR3 is TGTGCCAGTAGTATAGCGACAGGGGCCTTCTCTGGGGCCAACGTCCTGACTTTC.

About this clone itself: Distinct nucleotide sequences in the sample also encode this CDR3. The chain recombines TRBV6-5 with TRBJ1-6; D unclear. CDR1 and CDR2 from the germline V gene are MNHEY and SVGAGI. Trimming took off 1 base at V and 7 bases at J, with 8 bases between the two ends. The CDR3 contains 14 residues. Here the CDR3 DNA reads TGTGCCAGCAGTTACTTAGGAGGGAATTCACCCCTCCACTTT. Translation gives CASSYLGGNSPLHF.

The CDR3 reads CATSMDRNTGELFF. The DNA for the CDR3 is TGCGCCACTTCGATGGACAGGAACACCGGGGAGCTGTTTTTT. The chain carries TRBV5-1 and TRBJ2-2; weak D call: TRBD1 (6 bases). Germline assignment: CDR1 SGHRS and CDR2 YFSETQ. The CDR3 spans 14 residues. The ends were cut back, 9 bases at V and 1 base at J, with 13 bases in the middle.

The chain is built from TRBV2 and TRBJ1-5; D is perhaps TRBD1 (5 bases). V lost 3 bases, J lost 0 bases, and 21 bases lay in between. The germline gives CDR1 SNHLY, CDR2 FYNNEI. The CDR3 has 19 residues. CDR3 amino acids: CASSDFKGSSEYSNQPQHF. The CDR3 coding sequence is TGTGCCAGCAGTGATTTTAAGGGGAGTTCCGAATATAGCAATCAGCCCCAGCATTTT.

The chain recombines TRBV6-6 with TRBJ2-7, with D perhaps matching TRBD1 or TRBD2 (5 bases each). Germline assignment: CDR1 MNHNY and CDR2 SVGAGI (reference sequence). V lost 5 bases to trimming and J lost 4 bases, with 12 bases between them. The CDR3 runs 13 residues. CDR3 coding DNA: TGTGCCAGCAGTGACCGGGGCCCGTACGAGCAGTACTTC. Translation: CASSDRGPYEQYF.

This chain joins TRBV5-1 and TRBJ1-3; a possible D gene is TRBD1 (5 bases). The ends were cut back, 3 bases at V and 4 bases at J, with 20 bases in the middle. This CDR3 has 17 residues. The V gene's germline CDR1 is SGHRS and CDR2 YFSETQ. DNA of the CDR3: TGCGCCAGCAGCTCCGGGACGGTTGATTTACTAGGAAACACCATATATTTT. This sequence encodes CASSSGTVDLLGNTIYF.

This sequence joins TRBV4-1 and TRBJ2-2; D perhaps matches TRBD2 (6 bases). Germline loops: CDR1 MGHRA, CDR2 YSYEKL. The CDR3 spans 18 residues. V was clipped by 0 bases and J by 7 bases, with 21 bases between them. Here the CDR3 reads CASSQDRPSAAHGGELFF. CDR3 DNA: TGCGCCAGCAGCCAAGATAGGCCTAGCGCCGCTCATGGCGGGGAGCTGTTTTTT.

The V and J genes are TRBV4-1 and TRBJ2-7; D not certain. The V end lost 0 bases, the J end lost 5 bases, and 17 bases lay between the germline ends. The CDR3 extends over 16 amino acids. Per germline, CDR1 MGHRA and CDR2 YSYEKL. The CDR3 loop is CASSQDPAFLANEQYF. The CDR3 nucleotides are TGCGCCAGCAGCCAAGATCCAGCCTTTCTGGCTAACGAGCAGTACTTC.

This clone was seen a single time. The chain combines TRBV11-2 with TRBJ2-1; D is undetermined. Germline V gene data show CDR1 as SGHAT and CDR2 as FQNNGV. The CDR3 is made up of 15 amino acids. Trimming took off 0 bases at V and 10 bases at J, with 16 bases between the two ends. CDR3 amino acids: CASSLDPGLDKEQFF. In DNA, the CDR3 is TGTGCCAGCAGCTTAGATCCTGGTCTAGATAAAGAGCAGTTCTTC.